Listed below are T cell receptor beta chains from one sample, sequenced in a study of cytomegalovirus exposure and HLA in healthy donors. The repertoire was sequenced with immunoSEQ multiplex PCR; TCRdb's copy has only in-frame clones and lacks some. The sample comprises more than 95,000 clones, 60% to 80% of which are singletons, and about 3.5% rests with the top ten. Sequencing was done on a sample of PBMCs. The receptors were sampled from a man in his 60s in good health and CMV-seronegative. The CDR3 runs from the conserved cysteine through the conserved F or W. The order of the fields is CDR3 length, D gene, clone size, J gene, V gene, CDR3 DNA, CDR3 protein. The D gene is left open where the match is weak. Not every row has a clone size; where given, it reads once, few, many or a size class.

length: 15
D: TRBD1
size: .
J: TRBJ2-7
V: TRBV7-6
DNA: TGTGCCAGCAGCTCAACCGGGACAGGGTCCTACGAGCAGTACTTC
CDR3: CASSSTGTGSYEQYF

length: 13
D: .
size: .
J: TRBJ2-5
V: TRBV5-1
DNA: TGCGCCAGCAGCTTGGGAGGGGGAGAGACCCAGTACTTC
CDR3: CASSLGGGETQYF

length: 12
D: .
size: .
J: TRBJ2-7
V: TRBV28
DNA: TGTGCCAGCAGTTTAAGCGGGTACGAGCAGTACTTC
CDR3: CASSLSGYEQYF

length: 15
D: .
size: few
J: TRBJ2-1
V: TRBV7-6
DNA: TGTGCCAGCAGCTTTGGGCAGAGCTCCTACAATGAGCAGTTCTTC
CDR3: CASSFGQSSYNEQFF

length: 15
D: TRBD1
size: few
J: TRBJ1-6
V: TRBV5-1
DNA: TGCGCCAGCAGCGGCGGGACAGGAGAGAATTCACCCCTCCACTTT
CDR3: CASSGGTGENSPLHF

length: 17
D: TRBD1
size: .
J: TRBJ1-2
V: TRBV5-5
DNA: TGTGCCAGCAGCTTGAGTTTAGGGGGCGCTTATGACTATGGCTACACCTTC
CDR3: CASSLSLGGAYDYGYTF

length: 15
D: .
size: .
J: TRBJ2-6
V: TRBV2
DNA: TGTGCCAGCAGCCTTCGGGGCTCTGGGGCCAACGTCCTGACTTTC
CDR3: CASSLRGSGANVLTF

length: 13
D: TRBD1
size: .
J: TRBJ1-2
V: TRBV25-1
DNA: TGTGCCAGCAGGGGCCGGGACAGCTATGGCTACACCTTC
CDR3: CASRGRDSYGYTF

length: 14
D: TRBD1
size: .
J: TRBJ1-1
V: TRBV6-1
DNA: TGTGCCAGCAGTAGGGGACAGGGGGCTGCTGAAGCTTTCTTT
CDR3: CASSRGQGAAEAFF

length: 15
D: .
size: .
J: TRBJ1-1
V: TRBV6-5
DNA: TGTGCCAGCAGTTACGAGGGCAGGAGGCGCACTGAAGCTTTCTTT
CDR3: CASSYEGRRRTEAFF

length: 17
D: TRBD1
size: .
J: TRBJ1-3
V: TRBV6-4
DNA: TGTGCCAGCAGAAGTGGGTTGGACAGGGGTTCAGGAAACACCATATATTTT
CDR3: CASRSGLDRGSGNTIYF

length: 13
D: TRBD1
size: few
J: TRBJ1-1
V: TRBV10-1
DNA: TGCGCCAGCAGCGAGCAGGGGGCTACTGAAGCTTTCTTT
CDR3: CASSEQGATEAFF

length: 14
D: .
size: few
J: TRBJ2-7
V: TRBV6-1
DNA: TGTGCCAGCGCTACCTCATATCCCGCCTACGAGCAGTACTTC
CDR3: CASATSYPAYEQYF

length: 13
D: .
size: few
J: TRBJ2-5
V: TRBV5-1
DNA: TGCGCCAGCAGCTTGCAGGGACAAGAGACCCAGTACTTC
CDR3: CASSLQGQETQYF

length: 16
D: TRBD2
size: .
J: TRBJ2-3
V: TRBV5-1
DNA: TGCGCCAGCAGCCCCGGGACTAGCGGGGGGGAAGATACGCAGTATTTT
CDR3: CASSPGTSGGEDTQYF

length: 13
D: .
size: .
J: TRBJ2-7
V: TRBV18
DNA: TGTGCCAGCTCACCACCGGCGGTACACGAGCAGTACTTC
CDR3: CASSPPAVHEQYF

length: 18
D: TRBD1
size: .
J: TRBJ1-3
V: TRBV5-6
DNA: TGTGCCAGCAGCCTCGGCCATCAGGGGGGCCCCTCTGGAAACACCATATATTTT
CDR3: CASSLGHQGGPSGNTIYF

length: 15
D: TRBD1
size: few
J: TRBJ1-2
V: TRBV6-6
DNA: TGTGCCAGCAGCAGCGGGACAGGCGCGGTCCATGGCTACACCTTC
CDR3: CASSSGTGAVHGYTF

length: 15
D: .
size: few
J: TRBJ1-2
V: TRBV19
DNA: TGTGCCAGTAGTATAGATCCGGGGAAGTGGTATGGCTACACCTTC
CDR3: CASSIDPGKWYGYTF

length: 16
D: .
size: .
J: TRBJ2-1
V: TRBV7-3
DNA: TGTGCCAGCAGTAACCCCGGGACACCCTCCTACAATGAGCAGTTCTTC
CDR3: CASSNPGTPSYNEQFF

length: 13
D: .
size: .
J: TRBJ2-5
V: TRBV6-6
DNA: TGTGCCAGCAGCCCCAGCGTCCCAGAGACCCAGTACTTC
CDR3: CASSPSVPETQYF

length: 18
D: TRBD2
size: .
J: TRBJ2-5
V: TRBV7-6
DNA: TGTGCCAGCAGCTTACGTACTAGCGGGAGGAACCCACCTGAGACCCAGTACTTC
CDR3: CASSLRTSGRNPPETQYF

length: 13
D: .
size: few
J: TRBJ1-6
V: TRBV5-6
DNA: TGTGCCAGCAGCTTGACAGGGAATTCACCCCTCCACTTT
CDR3: CASSLTGNSPLHF

length: 15
D: .
size: .
J: TRBJ1-3
V: TRBV11-2
DNA: TGTGCCAGCAGGTTAGACCGGTTACCCGGAAACACCATATATTTT
CDR3: CASRLDRLPGNTIYF

length: 15
D: .
size: .
J: TRBJ1-1
V: TRBV5-5
DNA: TGTGCCAGCAGCTTGAGTCACAGGCCCAACACTGAAGCTTTCTTT
CDR3: CASSLSHRPNTEAFF

length: 15
D: .
size: .
J: TRBJ2-3
V: TRBV11-2
DNA: TGTGCCAGCAGCTTAGATGGAGGGGTCACAGATACGCAGTATTTT
CDR3: CASSLDGGVTDTQYF

length: 15
D: TRBD1
size: .
J: TRBJ1-2
V: TRBV6-5
DNA: TGTGCCAGCACGAGACAGGGACAGGGTGTTTTTGGCTACACCTTC
CDR3: CASTRQGQGVFGYTF

length: 14
D: .
size: .
J: TRBJ1-2
V: TRBV6-1
DNA: TGTGCCAGCAGTGAGACAGCTGACAGAAATGGCTACACCTTC
CDR3: CASSETADRNGYTF

length: 17
D: TRBD2
size: few
J: TRBJ2-1
V: TRBV4-1
DNA: TGCGCCAGCAGCCCCGAACTAGGACTAGCGGAAAACAATGAGCAGTTCTTC
CDR3: CASSPELGLAENNEQFF

length: 15
D: TRBD2
size: .
J: TRBJ2-3
V: TRBV5-1
DNA: TGCGCCAGCAGCGCCGGGACTATGAGTGCAGATACGCAGTATTTT
CDR3: CASSAGTMSADTQYF

length: 12
D: TRBD1
size: .
J: TRBJ2-7
V: TRBV2
DNA: TGTGCCAGCAGTAGGACAGGGGGCGAGCAGTACTTC
CDR3: CASSRTGGEQYF

length: 15
D: TRBD1
size: once
J: TRBJ1-3
V: TRBV2
DNA: TGTGCCAGCAGAGATAACAGGGGTTTCAGAAACACCATATATTTT
CDR3: CASRDNRGFRNTIYF

length: 16
D: TRBD1
size: .
J: TRBJ2-3
V: TRBV5-6
DNA: TGTGCCAGCAGCAGTGACAGGGGGCGCGTGTTAGATACGCAGTATTTT
CDR3: CASSSDRGRVLDTQYF

length: 16
D: TRBD2
size: few
J: TRBJ2-7
V: TRBV13
DNA: TGTGCCAGCAGCCCGGCGGGACTAGCGGGATCGTACGAGCAGTACTTC
CDR3: CASSPAGLAGSYEQYF

length: 13
D: .
size: few
J: TRBJ2-1
V: TRBV2
DNA: TGTGCCAGCAGTTTGGTCAGGGAAAATGAGCAGTTCTTC
CDR3: CASSLVRENEQFF

length: 17
D: .
size: .
J: TRBJ1-1
V: TRBV7-2
DNA: TGTGCCAGCAGCTCCAGACAGACCCCGACCGGGAACACTGAAGCTTTCTTT
CDR3: CASSSRQTPTGNTEAFF

length: 13
D: TRBD1
size: .
J: TRBJ1-1
V: TRBV18
DNA: TGTGCCAGCTCGGGACAGGGGGCCACTGAAGCTTTCTTT
CDR3: CASSGQGATEAFF

length: 14
D: TRBD1
size: once
J: TRBJ2-1
V: TRBV9
DNA: TGTGCCAGCAGCGTACAGGGGGCCGAGGGTGAGCAGTTCTTC
CDR3: CASSVQGAEGEQFF

length: 18
D: TRBD1
size: .
J: TRBJ1-1
V: TRBV5-3
DNA: TGTGCCAGAAGTCTGAGCTTAAAAACCGGGACAGGGAAGTCTGAAGCTTTCTTT
CDR3: CARSLSLKTGTGKSEAFF

length: 11
D: .
size: once
J: TRBJ1-1
V: TRBV6-1
DNA: TGTGCCAGCGGAGATTTCACTGAAGCTTTCTTT
CDR3: CASGDFTEAFF

length: 15
D: .
size: once
J: TRBJ1-3
V: TRBV7-9
DNA: TGTGCCAGCAGCCCCATACCGGGCTCTGGAAACACCATATATTTT
CDR3: CASSPIPGSGNTIYF

length: 15
D: TRBD1
size: .
J: TRBJ2-7
V: TRBV28
DNA: TGTGCCAGCAGTTTAACAGGGGGCGCGGGCTACGAGCAGTACTTC
CDR3: CASSLTGGAGYEQYF

length: 11
D: .
size: .
J: TRBJ2-3
V: TRBV29-1
DNA: TGCAGCGTTAGCGCGGCAGATACGCAGTATTTT
CDR3: CSVSAADTQYF

length: 12
D: .
size: .
J: TRBJ2-7
V: TRBV2
DNA: TGTGCCAGCAGTGAACTAGTTTACCAGCAGTACTTC
CDR3: CASSELVYQQYF

length: 14
D: .
size: .
J: TRBJ1-4
V: TRBV6-1
DNA: TGTGCCAGCAGGTCTCAGGCCCTCGGTGAAAAACTGTTTTTT
CDR3: CASRSQALGEKLFF

length: 14
D: TRBD1
size: .
J: TRBJ2-7
V: TRBV5-1
DNA: TGCGCCAGCAGCCCAGGACAGGGGGCTAGTGAGCAGTACTTC
CDR3: CASSPGQGASEQYF

length: 14
D: .
size: .
J: TRBJ1-2
V: TRBV6-1
DNA: TGTGCCAGCACCGGTTTACAGAGACACTATGGCTACACCTTC
CDR3: CASTGLQRHYGYTF

length: 16
D: TRBD2
size: .
J: TRBJ2-1
V: TRBV5-1
DNA: TGCGCCAGCAGCCTACCTCGCGGGGGGACAAACAATGAGCAGTTCTTC
CDR3: CASSLPRGGTNNEQFF

length: 13
D: .
size: .
J: TRBJ2-3
V: TRBV9
DNA: TGTGCCAGCAGCGTAGTGGCACCCGATACGCAGTATTTT
CDR3: CASSVVAPDTQYF

length: 14
D: .
size: .
J: TRBJ2-2
V: TRBV12-5
DNA: TGTGCTAGTGGTTTGGCAGGGGACGCCGGGGAGCTGTTTTTT
CDR3: CASGLAGDAGELFF

length: 15
D: .
size: .
J: TRBJ2-7
V: TRBV7-2
DNA: TGTGCCAGCAGCTCCCGGACTCATAGCTCCTACGAGCAGTACTTC
CDR3: CASSSRTHSSYEQYF

length: 16
D: .
size: many
J: TRBJ2-2
V: TRBV5-6
DNA: TGTGCCAGCAGCTTGACAGGGAAGGGGAACACCGGGGAGCTGTTTTTT
CDR3: CASSLTGKGNTGELFF

length: 15
D: .
size: .
J: TRBJ2-4
V: TRBV18
DNA: TGTGCCAGCTCACCGAAGACAGAGGCCAAAAACATTCAGTACTTC
CDR3: CASSPKTEAKNIQYF

length: 17
D: .
size: .
J: TRBJ2-5
V: TRBV27
DNA: TGTGCCAGCAGCCAGACAGGGCGACTAGTGCGCCAAGAGACCCAGTACTTC
CDR3: CASSQTGRLVRQETQYF

length: 17
D: TRBD2
size: .
J: TRBJ2-6
V: TRBV11-2
DNA: TGTGCCAGCAGCTCCGTTTTGGGGGGGACTGGGGCCAACGTCCTGACTTTC
CDR3: CASSSVLGGTGANVLTF